These T cell receptor beta chains were read from a single sample in a study of blood T cells in healthy people across ages. Using its own MiXCR run on the 5' RACE reads, TCRdb lists one record per CDR3 protein. The sample lists around 990,000 distinct CDR3 sequences; roughly a quarter were seen once. This sample also belongs to another study, concerning T cells of mothers and their children.

Sequencing was done on a sample of blood. These receptors all come from a girl aged 2 to 10 in good health. The CDR3 runs from the conserved cysteine through the conserved F or W. The D gene is left open where the match is weak. Only some rows state a clone size, as once, few, many or a class for expanded clones.

clone_size: NA; j_call: TRBJ2-5; v_call: TRBV15; cdr3_length: 15; d_call: NA; cdr3_nt: TGTGCCACCAGCAGAGATCTCGGCTTCCAAGAGACCCAGTACTTC; cdr3_aa: CATSRDLGFQETQYF
clone_size: NA; j_call: TRBJ2-7; v_call: TRBV4-1; cdr3_length: 14; d_call: TRBD2; cdr3_nt: TGCGCCAGCAGCCCGCGGGAGGTGGACTACGAGCAGTACTTC; cdr3_aa: CASSPREVDYEQYF
clone_size: NA; j_call: TRBJ1-5; v_call: TRBV28; cdr3_length: 16; d_call: NA; cdr3_nt: TGTGCCAGCAGTTTATCGACCCAGGGTCCCCTAACGGCCCAGCAATTT; cdr3_aa: CASSLSTQGPLTAQQF
clone_size: few; j_call: TRBJ1-5; v_call: TRBV20-1; cdr3_length: 14; d_call: NA; cdr3_nt: TGCAGTGCAACTGGACAGTTAACCGGCCAGCCCCAGCATTTT; cdr3_aa: CSATGQLTGQPQHF
clone_size: many; j_call: TRBJ1-1; v_call: TRBV12-3/TRBV12-4; cdr3_length: 10; d_call: NA; cdr3_nt: TGTGCCAGCAGCCGTACTGAAGCTTTCTTT; cdr3_aa: CASSRTEAFF
clone_size: NA; j_call: TRBJ1-3; v_call: TRBV9; cdr3_length: 15; d_call: NA; cdr3_nt: TGTGCCAGCAGCCCACGGACTAACTCTGGAAACACCATATATTTT; cdr3_aa: CASSPRTNSGNTIYF
clone_size: few; j_call: TRBJ2-7; v_call: TRBV6-6; cdr3_length: 15; d_call: TRBD2; cdr3_nt: TGTGCCAGCAGTCGATCTAGCGGGGGGGCCTACGAGCAGTACTTC; cdr3_aa: CASSRSSGGAYEQYF
clone_size: NA; j_call: TRBJ1-1; v_call: TRBV29-1; cdr3_length: 13; d_call: NA; cdr3_nt: TGCAGCGTTGGCGGCTCCATGAACACTGAAGCTTTCTTT; cdr3_aa: CSVGGSMNTEAFF
clone_size: many; j_call: TRBJ1-4; v_call: TRBV28; cdr3_length: 14; d_call: TRBD1; cdr3_nt: TGTGCCAGCAGCTGGGACAGGAGGAATGAAAAACTGTTTTTT; cdr3_aa: CASSWDRRNEKLFF
clone_size: few; j_call: TRBJ1-1; v_call: TRBV4-1; cdr3_length: 15; d_call: TRBD1; cdr3_nt: TGCGCCAGCAGCCAAGACGGACAGGGAGGCACTGAAGCTTTCTTT; cdr3_aa: CASSQDGQGGTEAFF
clone_size: NA; j_call: TRBJ2-1; v_call: TRBV5-5; cdr3_length: 15; d_call: NA; cdr3_nt: TGTGCCAGCAGCTTACGACAGGTGTTCTACAATGAGCAGTTCTTC; cdr3_aa: CASSLRQVFYNEQFF
clone_size: few; j_call: TRBJ1-2; v_call: TRBV5-4; cdr3_length: 12; d_call: TRBD1; cdr3_nt: TGTGCCAGCAGTCTAAACTCAGGGGGGCGCACCTTC; cdr3_aa: CASSLNSGGRTF
clone_size: NA; j_call: TRBJ1-6; v_call: TRBV28; cdr3_length: 14; d_call: NA; cdr3_nt: TGTGCCAGCAGTTTTTTAACAGTCAATTCACCCCTCCACTTT; cdr3_aa: CASSFLTVNSPLHF
clone_size: NA; j_call: TRBJ2-2; v_call: TRBV9; cdr3_length: 16; d_call: NA; cdr3_nt: TGTGCCAGCAGCGTAGTAGGGGGGCTAGGCACCGGGGAGCTGTTTTTT; cdr3_aa: CASSVVGGLGTGELFF
clone_size: NA; j_call: TRBJ2-1; v_call: TRBV7-3; cdr3_length: 12; d_call: NA; cdr3_nt: TGTGCCAGCAGCTCCGGACGGGTTGAGCAGTTCTTC; cdr3_aa: CASSSGRVEQFF
clone_size: few; j_call: TRBJ1-3; v_call: TRBV4-3; cdr3_length: 15; d_call: NA; cdr3_nt: TGCGCCAGCAGCCCAACCCGATACTCTGGAAACACCATATATTTT; cdr3_aa: CASSPTRYSGNTIYF
clone_size: NA; j_call: TRBJ2-1; v_call: TRBV15; cdr3_length: 16; d_call: NA; cdr3_nt: TGTGCCACCAGCAAGGGATTGTCTAGCTCCTACAATGAGCAGTTCTTC; cdr3_aa: CATSKGLSSSYNEQFF
clone_size: NA; j_call: TRBJ1-1; v_call: TRBV7-3; cdr3_length: 15; d_call: NA; cdr3_nt: TGTGCCAGTACCCAAGGCCGGGGACCGAACACTGAAGCTTTCTTT; cdr3_aa: CASTQGRGPNTEAFF
clone_size: NA; j_call: TRBJ1-4; v_call: TRBV12-5; cdr3_length: 21; d_call: TRBD1; cdr3_nt: TGTGCTAGTGGTTTGGCCCCGAAACAGGGGACTTCCACCTCAACTAATGAAAAACTGTTTTTT; cdr3_aa: CASGLAPKQGTSTSTNEKLFF
clone_size: few; j_call: TRBJ2-3; v_call: TRBV7-3; cdr3_length: 16; d_call: NA; cdr3_nt: TGTGCCAGCAGCTTAATAGGGGGAAAGGGCACAGATACGCAGTATTTT; cdr3_aa: CASSLIGGKGTDTQYF
clone_size: many; j_call: TRBJ2-6; v_call: TRBV7-3; cdr3_length: 18; d_call: TRBD1; cdr3_nt: TGTGCCAGCAGCCAGATAAGGGGGCTGGACTCTGGGGCCAACGTCCTGACTTTC; cdr3_aa: CASSQIRGLDSGANVLTF
clone_size: many; j_call: TRBJ1-1; v_call: TRBV3-1; cdr3_length: 16; d_call: NA; cdr3_nt: TGTGCCAGCAGCCAAGTGGAGGGGTGGGGGAACACTGAAGCTTTCTTT; cdr3_aa: CASSQVEGWGNTEAFF